This is a list of T cell receptor beta chains from one sample in a study of T cell repertoires in cytomegalovirus infection. One entry per CDR3 protein results from TCRdb running MiXCR on the reads. The sample shows 150,000 or so distinct CDR3 sequences, roughly 17% of them seen only once. Material for sequencing was CD8+ T cells from PBMCs. These receptors all come from a human donor in good health (CMV status not recorded). Some clones in this sample may be carry-over from other donors' samples. The CDR3 runs from the conserved cysteine through the conserved F or W. D genes are given only for firm matches. For some rows the clone size is stated as once, few or many, or as a class when expanded; others skip it.

>-|TRBD2|TRBJ2-1|TRBV7-3
CASSPTSGGVNEQFF
TGTGCCAGCAGCCCTACTAGCGGGGGGGTAAATGAGCAGTTCTTC
>once|TRBD1|TRBJ1-2|TRBV28
CASSDPGQGAEGYTF
TGTGCCAGCAGTGACCCGGGACAGGGGGCGGAGGGCTACACCTTC
>-|TRBD1|TRBJ2-5|TRBV20-1
CSASRSNRGVETQYF
TGCAGTGCCTCAAGGTCGAACAGGGGCGTAGAGACCCAGTACTTC
>few|-|TRBJ1-5|TRBV4-3
CASSQDSGKNQPQHF
TGCGCCAGCAGCCAAGATTCAGGAAAAAATCAGCCCCAGCATTTT
>-|TRBD2|TRBJ2-5|TRBV7-7
CASSLGVAGPKETQYF
TGTGCCAGCAGCCTCGGAGTAGCGGGGCCCAAAGAGACCCAGTACTTC
>many|-|TRBJ1-5|TRBV7-8
CASSFGYRSSNQPQHF
TGTGCCAGCAGTTTTGGATACAGGAGTAGCAATCAGCCCCAGCATTTT
>few|TRBD1|TRBJ2-6|TRBV4-2
CASSPRDSSGANVLTF
TGTGCCAGCAGCCCCCGGGACAGCTCTGGGGCCAACGTCCTGACTTTC
>-|-|TRBJ1-5|TRBV27
CASSLSSIANQPQHF
TGTGCCAGCAGTTTATCGTCGATCGCCAATCAGCCCCAGCATTTT
>few|-|TRBJ1-1|TRBV4-3
CASSHTPGSMTEAFF
TGCGCCAGCAGCCATACCCCAGGGAGTATGACTGAAGCTTTCTTT
>-|-|TRBJ1-1|TRBV10-2
CASRVNTEAFF
TGCGCCAGCAGGGTGAACACTGAAGCTTTCTTT
>few|-|TRBJ2-7|TRBV7-9
CASSFAGTKGYEQYF
TGTGCCAGCAGCTTCGCCGGGACCAAAGGATACGAGCAGTACTTC
>few|TRBD1|TRBJ2-7|TRBV7-9
CASSAGTGYYEQYF
TGTGCCAGCAGCGCCGGGACAGGCTACTACGAGCAGTACTTC
>few|-|TRBJ2-5|TRBV11-2
CASSPIGSVETQYF
TGTGCCAGCAGCCCAATCGGGTCCGTGGAGACCCAGTACTTC
>few|-|TRBJ2-2|TRBV7-8
CASRATWNTGELFF
TGTGCCTCTCGGGCCACCTGGAACACCGGGGAGCTGTTTTTT
>-|TRBD2|TRBJ2-5|TRBV7-9
CASSSEGGRSGRETQYF
TGTGCCAGCAGCTCCGAAGGCGGGAGGTCCGGTAGGGAGACCCAGTACTTC
>many|-|TRBJ1-1|TRBV7-9
CASSLGTGNTEAFF
TGTGCCAGCAGCTTAGGTACTGGTAACACTGAAGCTTTCTTT
>few|-|TRBJ2-7|TRBV5-5
CASSAGLGRYEQYF
TGTGCCAGCAGCGCTGGACTGGGCCGCTACGAGCAGTACTTC
>-|-|TRBJ2-1|TRBV7-8
CASNSMGGSSSYNEQFF
TGTGCCAGCAACTCTATGGGGGGTTCGAGCTCCTACAATGAGCAGTTCTTC
>many|TRBD1|TRBJ1-1|TRBV20-1
CSVPGLKGAGTEAFF
TGCAGTGTCCCGGGACTTAAGGGGGCAGGCACTGAAGCTTTCTTT
>-|-|TRBJ2-3|TRBV20-1
CSARDGAIDTDTQYF
TGCAGTGCTAGAGATGGCGCCATCGACACAGATACGCAGTATTTT
>few|TRBD1|TRBJ1-2|TRBV6-2/TRBV6-3
CASNYGFGGRQGAEDYGYTF
TGTGCCAGCAACTACGGGTTTGGAGGTCGACAGGGGGCCGAGGACTATGGCTACACCTTC
>-|TRBD1|TRBJ1-1|TRBV28
CASSLGRQGFTEAFF
TGTGCCAGCAGTTTAGGCCGACAGGGGTTCACTGAAGCTTTCTTT
>-|-|TRBJ2-1|TRBV6-2/TRBV6-3
CASSSGTDSGEQFF
TGTGCCAGCAGTTCGGGAACAGATTCGGGTGAGCAGTTCTTC
>-|-|TRBJ2-1|TRBV6-1
CASSYGGSHEQFF
TGTGCCAGCAGTTATGGGGGGAGCCATGAGCAGTTCTTC
>many|TRBD1|TRBJ1-1|TRBV7-2
CASSLRGGVGTEAFF
TGTGCCAGCAGCTTAAGAGGGGGCGTGGGCACTGAAGCTTTCTTT
>few|-|TRBJ2-1|TRBV29-1
CSVEDRAGQWDEQFF
TGCAGCGTTGAAGATCGGGCAGGACAATGGGATGAGCAGTTCTTC
>-|TRBD1|TRBJ1-3|TRBV7-6
CASSIRQGSSGNTIYF
TGTGCCAGCAGCATCCGACAGGGAAGCTCTGGAAACACCATATATTTT
>few|TRBD2|TRBJ2-5|TRBV12-3/TRBV12-4
CASRPSSGREETQYF
TGTGCCAGCAGACCTTCTAGCGGGAGGGAAGAGACCCAGTACTTC
>-|TRBD2|TRBJ2-7|TRBV27
CASSLSPGGPYEQYF
TGTGCCAGCAGTTTATCTCCGGGAGGGCCGTACGAGCAGTACTTC
>few|-|TRBJ2-7|TRBV29-1
CSVEQEYEQYF
TGCAGCGTTGAACAGGAATACGAGCAGTACTTC
>-|-|TRBJ2-5|TRBV7-3
CASSPQGARETQYF
TGTGCCAGCAGCCCCCAGGGTGCTAGGGAGACCCAGTACTTC
>few|TRBD1|TRBJ1-1|TRBV5-6
CASSLRWDRANTEAFF
TGTGCCAGCAGCTTGCGGTGGGACAGGGCTAACACTGAAGCTTTCTTT
>few|-|TRBJ1-4|TRBV7-2
CASSPQDLLGEKLFF
TGTGCCAGCAGCCCCCAGGACCTCTTGGGTGAAAAACTGTTTTTT
>many|-|TRBJ1-1|TRBV7-9
CASSLFIAGNTEAFF
TGTGCCAGCAGCTTATTCATAGCAGGCAACACTGAAGCTTTCTTT
>many|-|TRBJ1-5|TRBV7-2
CASSLLSNQPQHF
TGTGCCAGCAGCTTATTGAGCAATCAGCCCCAGCATTTT
>few|-|TRBJ1-2|TRBV12-3/TRBV12-4
CASSFASNYGYTF
TGTGCCAGCAGTTTCGCCAGCAACTATGGCTACACCTTC
>many|-|TRBJ2-7|TRBV7-6
CASSPGHQQGSRVQQYF
TGTGCCAGCAGCCCCGGCCACCAACAGGGAAGCCGGGTCCAGCAGTACTTC
>many|-|TRBJ2-1|TRBV29-1
CSVEESEQFF
TGCAGCGTTGAAGAGAGTGAGCAGTTCTTC
>-|-|TRBJ2-7|TRBV14
CASSQTRWEQYF
TGTGCCAGCAGCCAAACGCGGTGGGAGCAGTACTTC
>-|TRBD2|TRBJ2-1|TRBV27
CASSRAGPDNNEQFF
TGTGCCAGCAGTCGAGCGGGGCCAGATAACAATGAGCAGTTCTTC
>-|-|TRBJ2-2|TRBV20-1
CSARDNRDPRSGELFF
TGCAGTGCTAGAGACAACAGGGACCCTCGGAGCGGGGAGCTGTTTTTT
>-|-|TRBJ2-1|TRBV6-2/TRBV6-3
CASSYTLGTTTYNEQFF
TGTGCCAGCAGTTATACGCTGGGGACCACTACCTACAATGAGCAGTTCTTC